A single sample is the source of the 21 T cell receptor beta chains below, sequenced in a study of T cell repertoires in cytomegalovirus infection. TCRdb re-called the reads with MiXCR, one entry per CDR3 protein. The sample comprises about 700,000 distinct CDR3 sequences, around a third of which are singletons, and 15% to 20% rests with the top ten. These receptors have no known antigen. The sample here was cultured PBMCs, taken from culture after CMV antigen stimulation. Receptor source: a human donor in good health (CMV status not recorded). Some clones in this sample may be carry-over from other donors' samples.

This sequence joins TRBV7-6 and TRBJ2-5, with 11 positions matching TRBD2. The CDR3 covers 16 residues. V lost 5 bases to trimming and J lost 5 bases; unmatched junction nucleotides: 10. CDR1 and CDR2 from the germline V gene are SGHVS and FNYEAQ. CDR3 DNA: TGTGCCAGCAGCATGACCTCTAGCGGGGGGTTGGAGACCCAGTACTTC. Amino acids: CASSMTSSGGLETQYF.

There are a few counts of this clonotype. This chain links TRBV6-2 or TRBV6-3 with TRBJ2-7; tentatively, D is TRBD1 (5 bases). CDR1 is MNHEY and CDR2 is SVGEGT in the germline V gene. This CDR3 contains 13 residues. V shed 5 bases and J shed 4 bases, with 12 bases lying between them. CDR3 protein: CASSHRTNYEQYF. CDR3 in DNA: TGTGCCAGCAGTCACAGGACAAATTACGAGCAGTACTTC.

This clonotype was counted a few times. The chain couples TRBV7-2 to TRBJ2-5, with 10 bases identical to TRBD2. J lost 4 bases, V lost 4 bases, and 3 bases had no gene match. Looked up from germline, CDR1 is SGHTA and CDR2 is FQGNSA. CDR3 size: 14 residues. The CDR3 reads CASSSRTSGETQYF. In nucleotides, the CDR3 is TGTGCCAGCAGCTCCCGGACTAGCGGAGAGACCCAGTACTTC.

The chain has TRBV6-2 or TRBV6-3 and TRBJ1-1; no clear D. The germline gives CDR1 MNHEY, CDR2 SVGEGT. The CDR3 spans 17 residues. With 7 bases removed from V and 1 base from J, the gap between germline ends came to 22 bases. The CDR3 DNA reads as TGTGCCAGCAATGATGCCGGGCAACAAAGAAGGAACACTGAAGCTTTCTTT. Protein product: CASNDAGQQRRNTEAFF.

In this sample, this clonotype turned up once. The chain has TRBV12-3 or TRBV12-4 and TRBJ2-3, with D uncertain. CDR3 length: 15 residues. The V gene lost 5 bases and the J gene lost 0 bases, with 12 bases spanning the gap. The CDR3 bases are TGTGCCAGCAGTCCCGTTCTAACTAGCACAGATACGCAGTATTTT. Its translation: CASSPVLTSTDTQYF.

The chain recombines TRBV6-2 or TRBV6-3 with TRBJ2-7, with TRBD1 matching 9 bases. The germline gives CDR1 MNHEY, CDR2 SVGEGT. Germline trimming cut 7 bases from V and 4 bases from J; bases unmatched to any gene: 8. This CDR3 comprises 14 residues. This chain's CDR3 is CASMPGTGSYEQYF. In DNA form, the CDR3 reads TGTGCCAGCATGCCCGGGACAGGGTCGTACGAGCAGTACTTC.

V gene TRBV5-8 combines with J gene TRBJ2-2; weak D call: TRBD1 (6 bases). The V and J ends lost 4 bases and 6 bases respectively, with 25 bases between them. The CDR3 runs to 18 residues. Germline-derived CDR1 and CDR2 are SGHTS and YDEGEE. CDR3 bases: TGTGCCAGCAGCCCTTCAGGTTGGCCAGGGGTGATTCCCGGGGAGCTGTTTTTT. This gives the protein CASSPSGWPGVIPGELFF.

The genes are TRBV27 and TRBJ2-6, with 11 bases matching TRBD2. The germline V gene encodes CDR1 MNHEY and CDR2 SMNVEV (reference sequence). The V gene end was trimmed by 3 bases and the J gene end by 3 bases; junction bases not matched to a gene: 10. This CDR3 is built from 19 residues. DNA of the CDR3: TGTGCCAGCAGTTTCCTCTATAGCGGGGGGGCGCTTGGGGCCAACGTCCTGACTTTC. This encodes CASSFLYSGGALGANVLTF.

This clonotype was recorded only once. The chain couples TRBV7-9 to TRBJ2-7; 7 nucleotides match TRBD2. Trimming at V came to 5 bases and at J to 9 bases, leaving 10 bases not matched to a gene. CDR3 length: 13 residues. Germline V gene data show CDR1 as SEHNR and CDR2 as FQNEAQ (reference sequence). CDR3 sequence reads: CASSVGTPGGQYF. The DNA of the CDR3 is TGTGCCAGCAGCGTCGGGACTCCGGGGGGGCAGTACTTC.

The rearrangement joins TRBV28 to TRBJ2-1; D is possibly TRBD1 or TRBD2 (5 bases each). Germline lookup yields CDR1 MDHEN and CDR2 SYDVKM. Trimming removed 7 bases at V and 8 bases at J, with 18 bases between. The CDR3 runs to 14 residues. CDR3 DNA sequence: TGTGCCAGCACCCCCGGGTGGGGGTGGGATGAGCAGTTCTTC. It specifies CASTPGWGWDEQFF.

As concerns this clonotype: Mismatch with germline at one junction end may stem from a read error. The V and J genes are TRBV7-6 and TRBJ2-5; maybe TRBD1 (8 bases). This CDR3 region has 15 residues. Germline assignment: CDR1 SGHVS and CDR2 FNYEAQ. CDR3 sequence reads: CASSLADRASETQYF. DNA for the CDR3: TGTGCCAGCAGCCTAGCGGACAGGGCAAGTGAGACCCAGTACTTC.

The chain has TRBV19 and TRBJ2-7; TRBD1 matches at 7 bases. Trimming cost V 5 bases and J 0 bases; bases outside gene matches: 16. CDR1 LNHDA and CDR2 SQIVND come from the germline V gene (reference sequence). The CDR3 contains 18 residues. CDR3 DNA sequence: TGTGCCAGTAGTTCCTTGACAGGGTCCGAGACAAACTCCTACGAGCAGTACTTC. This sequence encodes CASSSLTGSETNSYEQYF.

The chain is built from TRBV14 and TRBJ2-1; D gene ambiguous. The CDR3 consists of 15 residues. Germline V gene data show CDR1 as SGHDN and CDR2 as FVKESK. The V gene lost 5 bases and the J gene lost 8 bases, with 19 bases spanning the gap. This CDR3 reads CASSAQRPGGDEQFF. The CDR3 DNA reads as TGTGCCAGCAGCGCGCAAAGACCGGGTGGCGATGAGCAGTTCTTC.

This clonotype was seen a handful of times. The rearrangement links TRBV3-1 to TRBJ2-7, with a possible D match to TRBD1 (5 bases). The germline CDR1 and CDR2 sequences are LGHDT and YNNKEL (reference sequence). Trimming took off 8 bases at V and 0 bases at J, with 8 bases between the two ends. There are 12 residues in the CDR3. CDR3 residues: CASGATSYEQYF. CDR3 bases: TGTGCCAGCGGGGCGACCTCCTACGAGCAGTACTTC.

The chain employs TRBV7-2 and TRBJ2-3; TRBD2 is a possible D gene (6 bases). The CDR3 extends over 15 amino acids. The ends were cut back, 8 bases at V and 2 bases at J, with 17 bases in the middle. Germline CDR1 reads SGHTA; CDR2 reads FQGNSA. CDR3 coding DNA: TGTGCCAGCGGCCCACGTAGCGGCTACACAGATACGCAGTATTTT. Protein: CASGPRSGYTDTQYF. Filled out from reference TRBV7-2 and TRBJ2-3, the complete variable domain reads GAGVSQSPSNKVTEKGKDVELRCDPISGHTALYWYRQSLGQGLEFLIYFQGNSAPDKSGLPSDRFSAERTGGSVSTLTIQRTQQEDSAVYLCASGPRSGYTDTQYFGPGTRLTVL.

The CDR3 loop is CASSPGTGLMNTEAFF. The CDR3 bases are TGTGCCAGCAGCCCGGGGACAGGGCTCATGAACACTGAAGCTTTCTTT. The V call is TRBV7-6, the J call TRBJ1-1; 9 nucleotides line up with TRBD1. Per germline, CDR1 SGHVS and CDR2 FNYEAQ. The CDR3 spans 16 residues. Trimming cost V 5 bases and J 0 bases; bases outside gene matches: 7.

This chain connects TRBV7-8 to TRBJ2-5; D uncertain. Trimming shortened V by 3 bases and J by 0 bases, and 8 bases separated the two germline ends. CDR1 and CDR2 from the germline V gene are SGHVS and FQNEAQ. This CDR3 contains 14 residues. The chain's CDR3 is CASSFRRYQETQYF. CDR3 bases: TGTGCCAGCAGCTTTAGACGGTACCAAGAGACCCAGTACTTC.

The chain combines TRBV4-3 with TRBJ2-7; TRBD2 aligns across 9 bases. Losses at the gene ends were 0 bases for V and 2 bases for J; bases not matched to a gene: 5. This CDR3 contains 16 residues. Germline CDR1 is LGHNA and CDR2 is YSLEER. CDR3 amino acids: CASSQDRSSGTYEQYF. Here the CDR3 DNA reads TGCGCCAGCAGCCAAGATCGGTCTAGCGGGACCTACGAGCAGTACTTC.

The CDR3 loop reads CASRRAGGGQETQYF. CDR3 DNA sequence: TGTGCCAGCCGACGGGCGGGGGGGGGACAAGAGACCCAGTACTTC. This chain connects TRBV6-1 to TRBJ2-5; 9 bases agree with TRBD2. V lost 8 bases to trimming and J lost 2 bases; unmatched junction nucleotides: 9. The CDR3 runs to 15 residues. Looked up from germline, CDR1 is MNHNS and CDR2 is SASEGT.

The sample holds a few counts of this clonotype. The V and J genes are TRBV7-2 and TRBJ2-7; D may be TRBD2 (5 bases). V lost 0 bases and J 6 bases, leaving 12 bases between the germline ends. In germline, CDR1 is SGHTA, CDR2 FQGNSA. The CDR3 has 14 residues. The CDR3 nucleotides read TGTGCCAGCAGCTTAGCTAGAGGGTCCGGCGAGCAGTACTTC. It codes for CASSLARGSGEQYF.

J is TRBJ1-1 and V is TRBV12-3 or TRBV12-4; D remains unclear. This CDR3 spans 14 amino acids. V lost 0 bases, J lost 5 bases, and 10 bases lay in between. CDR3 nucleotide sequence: TGTGCCAGCAGTTTAGCGAGTCAGGTAACTGAAGCTTTCTTT. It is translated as CASSLASQVTEAFF.